The rows below give T cell receptor beta chains drawn from one sample of a study of blood T cell repertoires in COVID-19. Some clones are missing from TCRdb's copy, which holds only in-frame ones; the method was immunoSEQ multiplex PCR. Of under 300,000 clones detected, around 92% appear once; the ten largest clones hold approximately 2%. Sequenced material: PBMCs or T cells enriched from blood (not recorded which). The receptor set was obtained from a woman aged 60-70 years who had recovered from COVID-19. Each CDR3 is given with its conserved first and last residue. Fields, in order: V gene, J gene, D gene, clone size, CDR3 protein, CDR3 DNA. The D gene is left open where the match is weak. Some rows have no size entry. The others give once, few or many, or a class for an expanded clone.

TRBV7-3	TRBJ2-7	TRBD1	.	CASSSSGTGPYEQYF	TGTGCCAGCAGCTCATCCGGGACAGGGCCCTACGAGCAGTACTTC
TRBV11-3	TRBJ2-3	.	.	CASSFQGPDTQYF	TGTGCCAGCAGCTTCCAGGGTCCCGATACGCAGTATTTT
TRBV5-1	TRBJ1-3	.	.	CASSLAVGDGNTIYF	TGCGCCAGCAGCTTGGCCGTAGGGGATGGAAACACCATATATTTT
TRBV28	TRBJ1-1	.	.	CASSLRAIVTEAFF	TGTGCCAGCAGCCTCAGGGCCATCGTCACTGAAGCTTTCTTT
TRBV29-1	TRBJ2-5	.	.	CSVASLLQETQYF	TGCAGCGTCGCGTCCCTACTCCAAGAGACCCAGTACTTC
TRBV2	TRBJ1-1	.	.	CANPLPADTEAFF	TGTGCCAACCCACTCCCGGCGGACACTGAAGCTTTCTTT
TRBV9	TRBJ1-3	.	.	CASSPWASSGNTIYF	TGTGCCAGCAGCCCCTGGGCATCCTCTGGAAACACCATATATTTT
TRBV11-3	TRBJ2-2	TRBD2	.	CASSLPGLAGGPNTGELFF	TGTGCCAGCAGCTTACCGGGACTAGCGGGAGGGCCGAACACCGGGGAGCTGTTTTTT
TRBV6-5	TRBJ1-6	TRBD1	.	CASSYGQGATHSPLHF	TGTGCCAGCAGTTATGGGCAGGGGGCCACCCATTCACCCCTCCACTTT
TRBV28	TRBJ2-7	TRBD2	.	CASRSLGGLFYEQYF	TGTGCCAGCAGGTCTCTGGGGGGACTATTTTACGAGCAGTACTTC
TRBV5-6	TRBJ2-1	.	.	CASSLVFDEQFF	TGTGCCAGCAGCTTGGTGTTCGATGAGCAGTTCTTC
TRBV24-1	TRBJ2-2	TRBD1	.	CASRTGNTGELFF	TGTGCCTCCAGGACAGGGAACACCGGGGAGCTGTTTTTT
TRBV5-4	TRBJ2-7	TRBD1	.	CASSRRDRATYEQYF	TGTGCCAGCAGCCGCCGGGACAGGGCTACCTACGAGCAGTACTTC
TRBV6-1	TRBJ1-2	.	.	CASSDGNYGYTF	TGTGCCAGCAGTGATGGCAACTATGGCTACACCTTC
TRBV30	TRBJ2-1	.	.	CACSRTTYNEQFF	TGTGCCTGCTCCCGGACTACCTACAATGAGCAGTTCTTC
TRBV18	TRBJ1-6	TRBD1	.	CASSPTPGQGGSPLHF	TGTGCCAGCTCACCCACTCCGGGACAGGGAGGATCACCCCTCCACTTT
TRBV5-1	TRBJ1-2	TRBD1	.	CASSFGQGSVNYGYTF	TGCGCCAGCAGCTTCGGACAGGGAAGTGTGAACTATGGCTACACCTTC
TRBV6-5	TRBJ1-2	.	.	CASSSGQGYTF	TGTGCCAGCAGCTCGGGTCAAGGCTACACCTTC
TRBV27	TRBJ2-2	.	.	CASKGEANTGELFF	TGTGCCAGTAAAGGGGAAGCGAACACCGGGGAGCTGTTTTTT
TRBV7-9	TRBJ2-3	TRBD2	.	CASSLVAGKSTDTQYF	TGTGCCAGCAGCTTAGTAGCGGGTAAAAGCACAGATACGCAGTATTTT
TRBV11-2	TRBJ1-4	.	once	CASNLFSPREKLFF	TGTGCCAGCAACCTTTTCTCACCTAGGGAAAAACTGTTTTTT
TRBV29-1	TRBJ1-2	.	once	CSVTEGAGSHGYTF	TGCAGCGTGACCGAGGGTGCCGGGAGCCATGGCTACACCTTC
TRBV5-1	TRBJ2-7	.	.	CASSGLYEQYF	TGCGCCAGCAGCGGGCTCTACGAGCAGTACTTC
TRBV6-5	TRBJ1-5	.	.	CASSYSRGQPQHF	TGTGCCAGCAGTTACTCGCGGGGTCAGCCCCAGCATTTT
TRBV18	TRBJ1-1	.	once	CASSPPGGLTEAFF	TGTGCCAGCTCACCACCGGGGGGGCTTACTGAAGCTTTCTTT
TRBV18	TRBJ1-5	.	.	CASSPRSGDNQPQHF	TGTGCCAGCTCACCACGTTCCGGGGATAATCAGCCCCAGCATTTT
TRBV5-6	TRBJ2-3	TRBD2	.	CASSLTSGATDTQYF	TGTGCCAGCAGCTTGACTAGCGGGGCCACAGATACGCAGTATTTT
TRBV19	TRBJ2-1	.	.	CASNTPGLYNEQFF	TGTGCCAGTAACACACCAGGACTATACAATGAGCAGTTCTTC
TRBV30	TRBJ1-2	TRBD1	.	CAALRGQGSGYTF	TGTGCCGCCCTACGGGGACAGGGATCCGGCTACACCTTC
TRBV5-1	TRBJ1-4	.	.	CASSLPWQTNEKLFF	TGCGCCAGCAGCTTACCGTGGCAGACTAATGAAAAACTGTTTTTT
TRBV7-3	TRBJ1-1	.	.	CASSLTLSGNTEAFF	TGTGCCAGCAGCTTAACTCTCTCGGGAAACACTGAAGCTTTCTTT
TRBV28	TRBJ1-2	.	once	CASSAIISSANYGYTF	TGTGCCAGCAGCGCCATCATCTCCTCAGCTAACTATGGCTACACCTTC
TRBV5-1	TRBJ1-2	TRBD1	.	CASSPDRGLRGYTF	TGCGCCAGCAGCCCAGACAGGGGGCTTCGAGGCTACACCTTC
TRBV28	TRBJ1-1	TRBD1	.	CASSYDRGPFNTEAFF	TGTGCCAGCAGTTACGACAGGGGGCCCTTCAACACTGAAGCTTTCTTT
TRBV28	TRBJ1-1	.	.	CASSFWGGRTEAFF	TGTGCCAGCAGTTTCTGGGGGGGAAGAACTGAAGCTTTCTTT
TRBV5-1	TRBJ2-2	TRBD2	.	CASSFIAGVGNTGELFF	TGCGCCAGCAGCTTCATAGCGGGAGTCGGGAACACCGGGGAGCTGTTTTTT
TRBV24-1	TRBJ1-5	.	.	CATSEPQGTQPQHF	TGTGCCACCAGTGAACCACAGGGTACGCAGCCCCAGCATTTT
TRBV5-1	TRBJ2-2	.	.	CASSSAAGGELFF	TGCGCCAGCAGCTCTGCCGCGGGGGGGGAGCTGTTTTTT
TRBV7-9	TRBJ1-4	.	.	CASSPGGNEKLFF	TGTGCCAGCAGCCCGGGGGGGAATGAAAAACTGTTTTTT
TRBV5-1	TRBJ2-7	TRBD2	.	CASSLSSGGGTYEQYF	TGCGCCAGCAGCTTGTCTAGCGGGGGGGGAACCTACGAGCAGTACTTC
TRBV19	TRBJ1-5	.	.	CASSISARANQPQHF	TGTGCCAGTAGTATATCTGCCAGGGCCAATCAGCCCCAGCATTTT
TRBV7-9	TRBJ2-2	.	.	CASSSGAGELFF	TGTGCCAGCAGTTCAGGGGCCGGGGAGCTGTTTTTT